A selection of T cell receptor beta chains follows, all from one sample in a study of blood T cell repertoires in COVID-19. The data were produced by immunoSEQ multiplex PCR, yet TCRdb's version contains in-frame clones alone and is incomplete. This sample yields more than 65,000 clones, of which roughly 85% are seen a single time; approximately 4.6% belongs to the top ten. Material for sequencing was peripheral blood. These receptors all stem from a man aged 80 or over with acute or convalescent COVID-19. The CDR3 runs from the conserved cysteine through the conserved F or W. Fields, in order: D gene, J gene, clone size, V gene, CDR3 protein, CDR3 DNA. D genes are given only for firm matches. Clone size is stated in some rows and not others, as once, few, many or a class when expanded.

d_call: .
j_call: TRBJ1-1
clone_size: few
v_call: TRBV14
cdr3_aa: CASSQYQGLDTEAFF
cdr3_nt: TGTGCCAGCAGCCAGTACCAGGGTCTTGACACTGAAGCTTTCTTT

d_call: .
j_call: TRBJ2-1
clone_size: .
v_call: TRBV7-2
cdr3_aa: CASSSYSKPEQFF
cdr3_nt: TGTGCCAGCAGCTCTTACAGTAAACCAGAGCAGTTCTTC

d_call: .
j_call: TRBJ1-4
clone_size: .
v_call: TRBV7-2
cdr3_aa: CASSSNIRGANEKLFF
cdr3_nt: TGTGCCAGCAGCTCGAACATCCGGGGGGCTAATGAAAAACTGTTTTTT

d_call: .
j_call: TRBJ1-2
clone_size: .
v_call: TRBV3-1/TRBV3-2
cdr3_aa: CASSRTGTPIGYGYTF
cdr3_nt: TGTGCCAGCAGCCGAACCGGGACTCCGATCGGCTATGGCTACACCTTC

d_call: .
j_call: TRBJ2-1
clone_size: .
v_call: TRBV18
cdr3_aa: CASSPPQGGSYNEQFF
cdr3_nt: TGTGCCAGCTCACCCCCTCAGGGGGGCTCCTACAATGAGCAGTTCTTC

d_call: .
j_call: TRBJ2-1
clone_size: .
v_call: TRBV5-4
cdr3_aa: CASSWAAGGTYNEQFF
cdr3_nt: TGTGCCAGCAGCTGGGCCGCAGGGGGGACCTACAATGAGCAGTTCTTC

d_call: TRBD1
j_call: TRBJ1-5
clone_size: .
v_call: TRBV5-4
cdr3_aa: CASSNRGQGGYQPQHF
cdr3_nt: TGTGCCAGCAGCAATCGAGGACAGGGAGGATATCAGCCCCAGCATTTT

d_call: .
j_call: TRBJ1-5
clone_size: .
v_call: TRBV18
cdr3_aa: CASSPADQPQHF
cdr3_nt: TGTGCCAGCTCACCGGCTGATCAGCCCCAGCATTTT

d_call: .
j_call: TRBJ1-3
clone_size: .
v_call: TRBV6-5
cdr3_aa: CASSYMANSGNTIYF
cdr3_nt: TGTGCCAGCAGTTACATGGCCAACTCTGGAAACACCATATATTTT

d_call: TRBD2
j_call: TRBJ2-1
clone_size: .
v_call: TRBV29-1
cdr3_aa: CSVERLAGGLNEQFF
cdr3_nt: TGCAGCGTCGAAAGACTAGCGGGAGGGCTGAATGAGCAGTTCTTC

d_call: .
j_call: TRBJ1-1
clone_size: .
v_call: TRBV7-2
cdr3_aa: CASSSTGTKNTEAFF
cdr3_nt: TGTGCCAGCAGCTCCACCGGGACAAAGAACACTGAAGCTTTCTTT

d_call: .
j_call: TRBJ1-6
clone_size: .
v_call: TRBV6-5
cdr3_aa: CASSSLTANYNSPLHF
cdr3_nt: TGTGCCAGCAGTTCCTTGACAGCTAACTATAATTCACCCCTCCACTTT

d_call: .
j_call: TRBJ1-5
clone_size: .
v_call: TRBV7-2
cdr3_aa: CASSSRGEGGNQPQHF
cdr3_nt: TGTGCCAGCAGCTCCCGGGGGGAGGGGGGCAATCAGCCCCAGCATTTT

d_call: .
j_call: TRBJ1-5
clone_size: .
v_call: TRBV7-2
cdr3_aa: CASSLGIGGAHPQPQHF
cdr3_nt: TGTGCCAGCAGCTTAGGAATTGGGGGGGCGCATCCTCAGCCCCAGCATTTT

d_call: TRBD1
j_call: TRBJ1-4
clone_size: .
v_call: TRBV9
cdr3_aa: CASSVGQGTNEKLFF
cdr3_nt: TGTGCCAGCAGCGTAGGACAGGGAACTAATGAAAAACTGTTTTTT

d_call: .
j_call: TRBJ2-5
clone_size: .
v_call: TRBV30
cdr3_aa: CAWRLGQETQYF
cdr3_nt: TGTGCCTGGCGACTAGGCCAAGAGACCCAGTACTTC

d_call: .
j_call: TRBJ1-1
clone_size: .
v_call: TRBV19
cdr3_aa: CASSYDTRNTEAFF
cdr3_nt: TGTGCCAGTAGTTATGATACTAGGAACACTGAAGCTTTCTTT

d_call: .
j_call: TRBJ2-5
clone_size: .
v_call: TRBV5-1
cdr3_aa: CASSLVTGETQYF
cdr3_nt: TGCGCCAGCAGCTTGGTTACCGGAGAGACCCAGTACTTC

d_call: TRBD2
j_call: TRBJ2-1
clone_size: .
v_call: TRBV2
cdr3_aa: CASSETERGNNEQFF
cdr3_nt: TGTGCCAGCAGTGAAACGGAGCGGGGCAACAATGAGCAGTTCTTC

d_call: .
j_call: TRBJ1-2
clone_size: .
v_call: TRBV28
cdr3_aa: CASRELRQVYNYGYTF
cdr3_nt: TGTGCCAGCCGTGAGCTTCGACAGGTATATAACTATGGCTACACCTTC

d_call: .
j_call: TRBJ2-1
clone_size: .
v_call: TRBV11-2
cdr3_aa: CASSLVVGSNNEQFF
cdr3_nt: TGTGCCAGCAGCTTAGTTGTCGGGAGTAACAATGAGCAGTTCTTC

d_call: TRBD2
j_call: TRBJ2-3
clone_size: .
v_call: TRBV27
cdr3_aa: CASKSTSGTDTQYF
cdr3_nt: TGTGCCAGCAAATCAACTAGCGGAACAGATACGCAGTATTTT

d_call: .
j_call: TRBJ2-7
clone_size: few
v_call: TRBV9
cdr3_aa: CASSVFPLDGSEQYF
cdr3_nt: TGTGCCAGCAGCGTATTCCCCCTAGACGGTTCCGAGCAGTACTTC

d_call: TRBD1
j_call: TRBJ2-3
clone_size: .
v_call: TRBV5-8
cdr3_aa: CASSLEGGSGTDTQYF
cdr3_nt: TGTGCCAGCAGCTTGGAAGGGGGCTCGGGCACAGATACGCAGTATTTT

d_call: TRBD2
j_call: TRBJ2-2
clone_size: .
v_call: TRBV7-9
cdr3_aa: CASSSPGGYTGELFF
cdr3_nt: TGTGCCAGCAGCTCCCCGGGAGGTTACACCGGGGAGCTGTTTTTT